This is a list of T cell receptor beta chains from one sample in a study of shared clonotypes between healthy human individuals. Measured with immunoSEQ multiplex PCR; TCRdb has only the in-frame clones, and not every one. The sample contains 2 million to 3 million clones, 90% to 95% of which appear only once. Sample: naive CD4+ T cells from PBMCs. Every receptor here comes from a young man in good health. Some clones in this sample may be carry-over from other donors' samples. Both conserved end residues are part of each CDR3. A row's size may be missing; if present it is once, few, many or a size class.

CASSMREVAYNEQFF TRBV19 .
CASSLLGGYGYTF TRBV28 .
CASSVDGETQYF TRBV9 .
CASSTNRAGETQYF TRBV28 .
CASSKGGSGEQFF TRBV21-1 once
CAWSPAGVLRYGYTF TRBV30 .
CASSPNGRSHTEAFF TRBV7-3 .
CASSTAGREQYF TRBV28 once
CASSQAAAVGNTIYF TRBV4-1 .
CASSLVQWSGVSQEAFF TRBV11-2 .
CASSPYTGELFF TRBV18 .
CASSSRGTKTGELFF TRBV27 .
CASSWTNGTSASYEQYF TRBV12-1 .
CASSLFHRETQYF TRBV5-4 .
CASSPGLAGSVGSQYF TRBV18 .
CASTHRENTGELFF TRBV10-1 once
CASSLQWGFPNYGYTF TRBV5-1 .
CASRTGLNTEAFF TRBV6-1 .
CASSKGTSPSNQPQHF TRBV19 .
CASSPEGGQPQHF TRBV6-1 .
CASSYRGSSYGYTF TRBV28 .
CASRSGGQIPYGYTF TRBV28 .